A selection of T cell receptor beta chains follows, all from one sample in a study of blood T cell repertoires in COVID-19. Data came from immunoSEQ multiplex PCR; TCRdb stores just in-frame clones and leaves some out. The sample has 250,000 to 300,000 clones, about nine tenths seen once; the top ten hold 2% to 2.5%. The sample was peripheral blood. The receptors derive from a woman aged 50 to 60 who had recovered from COVID-19. CDR3s include the opening cysteine and the closing phenylalanine or tryptophan. The order of the fields is CDR3 length, D gene, J gene, V gene, clone size, CDR3 DNA, CDR3 protein. A D gene is named only where the DNA matches it firmly. Clone size is given for some rows only: seen once, a few or many times, or a class if the clone is expanded.

CDR3 length: 15; D gene: NA; J gene: TRBJ2-1; V gene: TRBV7-3; clone size: NA; CDR3 DNA: TGTGCCAGCAGCCCAGCGGGACAAAACACCAATGAGCAGTTCTTC; CDR3 protein: CASSPAGQNTNEQFF
CDR3 length: 15; D gene: TRBD1; J gene: TRBJ1-6; V gene: TRBV30; clone size: once; CDR3 DNA: TGTGCCTGGAGTTTCGACAGGGGGAGGAATTCACCCCTCCACTTT; CDR3 protein: CAWSFDRGRNSPLHF
CDR3 length: 13; D gene: NA; J gene: TRBJ1-6; V gene: TRBV7-9; clone size: NA; CDR3 DNA: TGTGCCAGCAGCTTAGCGGGGGGATCACCCCTCCACTTT; CDR3 protein: CASSLAGGSPLHF
CDR3 length: 16; D gene: TRBD1; J gene: TRBJ2-5; V gene: TRBV4-2; clone size: NA; CDR3 DNA: TGTGCCAGCAGCCATATCCGGACAGGGTCTGAGGAGACCCAGTACTTC; CDR3 protein: CASSHIRTGSEETQYF
CDR3 length: 14; D gene: NA; J gene: TRBJ2-1; V gene: TRBV20-1; clone size: NA; CDR3 DNA: TGCAGTGCTAGTTGGTGGGGAGAAAACAATGAGCAGTTCTTC; CDR3 protein: CSASWWGENNEQFF
CDR3 length: 13; D gene: TRBD1; J gene: TRBJ1-2; V gene: TRBV7-3; clone size: NA; CDR3 DNA: TGTGCCAGCAGCTTAAGGGCCGACAGGGACTACACCTTC; CDR3 protein: CASSLRADRDYTF
CDR3 length: 18; D gene: TRBD2; J gene: TRBJ2-1; V gene: TRBV5-1; clone size: NA; CDR3 DNA: TGCGCCAGCAGCCCACTCCCCCCTACTAGCGGGGCGTACAATGAGCAGTTCTTC; CDR3 protein: CASSPLPPTSGAYNEQFF
CDR3 length: 14; D gene: TRBD1; J gene: TRBJ2-1; V gene: TRBV9; clone size: NA; CDR3 DNA: TGTGCCAGCAGCGCAGAGGACAGGTTCAATGAGCAGTTCTTC; CDR3 protein: CASSAEDRFNEQFF
CDR3 length: 15; D gene: NA; J gene: TRBJ2-1; V gene: TRBV7-3; clone size: NA; CDR3 DNA: TGTGCCAGCAGCTTAAATGGGGGGACGCACAATGAGCAGTTCTTC; CDR3 protein: CASSLNGGTHNEQFF
CDR3 length: 13; D gene: NA; J gene: TRBJ2-1; V gene: TRBV6-5; clone size: once; CDR3 DNA: TGTGCCAGCAGTAACCGGGGGACTAATGAGCAGTTCTTC; CDR3 protein: CASSNRGTNEQFF
CDR3 length: 16; D gene: TRBD2; J gene: TRBJ2-3; V gene: TRBV19; clone size: NA; CDR3 DNA: TGTGCCAGTAGTATAGGGGCGGGTAGCGGGAGACATACGCAGTATTTT; CDR3 protein: CASSIGAGSGRHTQYF
CDR3 length: 16; D gene: TRBD1; J gene: TRBJ1-2; V gene: TRBV7-8; clone size: NA; CDR3 DNA: TGTGCCAGCAGCTTAGCGGAGGGGGCGGCCGTCTATGGCTACACCTTC; CDR3 protein: CASSLAEGAAVYGYTF
CDR3 length: 13; D gene: NA; J gene: TRBJ1-2; V gene: TRBV12-3/TRBV12-4; clone size: NA; CDR3 DNA: TGTGCCAGCAGTTTAACACACAATTATGGCTACACCTTC; CDR3 protein: CASSLTHNYGYTF
CDR3 length: 15; D gene: TRBD2; J gene: TRBJ2-2; V gene: TRBV7-2; clone size: NA; CDR3 DNA: TGTGCCAGCAGCCCCCAGGAGCGGGAGTCCGGGGAGCTGTTTTTT; CDR3 protein: CASSPQERESGELFF
CDR3 length: 15; D gene: NA; J gene: TRBJ1-2; V gene: TRBV7-2; clone size: NA; CDR3 DNA: TGTGCCAGCAGCTTAGTGACTATTCGGCGCGATGGCTACACCTTC; CDR3 protein: CASSLVTIRRDGYTF
CDR3 length: 17; D gene: TRBD1; J gene: TRBJ1-1; V gene: TRBV30; clone size: NA; CDR3 DNA: TGTGCCTGGAGTGTATTCCGGGTCAGGGGGCAGAACACTGAAGCTTTCTTT; CDR3 protein: CAWSVFRVRGQNTEAFF
CDR3 length: 16; D gene: TRBD2; J gene: TRBJ2-3; V gene: TRBV30; clone size: NA; CDR3 DNA: TGTGCCTGGAGTGTAGGCCTAGCGGGACACACAGATACGCAGTATTTT; CDR3 protein: CAWSVGLAGHTDTQYF
CDR3 length: 14; D gene: NA; J gene: TRBJ1-2; V gene: TRBV6-6; clone size: NA; CDR3 DNA: TGTGCCAGCAGGGGGTCAGGGGCCAACTATGGCTACACCTTC; CDR3 protein: CASRGSGANYGYTF
CDR3 length: 12; D gene: NA; J gene: TRBJ2-2; V gene: TRBV30; clone size: many; CDR3 DNA: TGTGCCTGGAGTGTAACGGGCGGGGAGCTGTTTTTT; CDR3 protein: CAWSVTGGELFF
CDR3 length: 16; D gene: NA; J gene: TRBJ2-3; V gene: TRBV7-3; clone size: NA; CDR3 DNA: TGTGCCAGCAGCTTAAAATCTAGTGCGGGAATAGATACGCAGTATTTT; CDR3 protein: CASSLKSSAGIDTQYF
CDR3 length: 17; D gene: NA; J gene: TRBJ1-1; V gene: TRBV7-8; clone size: NA; CDR3 DNA: TGTGCCAGCAGACGATTAGGGGAGGGAGCCATGAACACTGAAGCTTTCTTT; CDR3 protein: CASRRLGEGAMNTEAFF
CDR3 length: 19; D gene: TRBD1; J gene: TRBJ1-1; V gene: TRBV4-3; clone size: once; CDR3 DNA: TGCGCCAGCAGCCAAGGGCCCGGACAGGGAATTGGCGGTGTGGGTGAAGCTTTCTTT; CDR3 protein: CASSQGPGQGIGGVGEAFF
CDR3 length: 14; D gene: NA; J gene: TRBJ1-2; V gene: TRBV7-8; clone size: NA; CDR3 DNA: TGTGCCAGCAGCTTAGTGGGCCAGCTCTATGGCTACACCTTC; CDR3 protein: CASSLVGQLYGYTF
CDR3 length: 16; D gene: TRBD1; J gene: TRBJ1-1; V gene: TRBV6-6; clone size: NA; CDR3 DNA: TGTGCCAGCAGTTACGGTCAACAGGGGGAGTTGGCTGAAGCTTTCTTT; CDR3 protein: CASSYGQQGELAEAFF
CDR3 length: 13; D gene: NA; J gene: TRBJ1-1; V gene: TRBV3-1/TRBV3-2; clone size: NA; CDR3 DNA: TGTGCCAGCAGCCAAGATGGCGGGGCGCGAGCTTTCTTT; CDR3 protein: CASSQDGGARAFF
CDR3 length: 17; D gene: TRBD2; J gene: TRBJ2-7; V gene: TRBV7-2; clone size: NA; CDR3 DNA: TGTGCCAGCAGCGGTGCCGGGACTAGCGGGACCCGCTACGAGCAGTACTTC; CDR3 protein: CASSGAGTSGTRYEQYF
CDR3 length: 14; D gene: TRBD1; J gene: TRBJ2-7; V gene: TRBV19; clone size: few; CDR3 DNA: TGTGCCAGTAGTATGAGACAGGGGGCCCACGAGCAGTACTTC; CDR3 protein: CASSMRQGAHEQYF
CDR3 length: 14; D gene: NA; J gene: TRBJ1-5; V gene: TRBV2; clone size: NA; CDR3 DNA: TGTGCCAGCAGTGAAACAGGGATCGATCAGCCCCAGCATTTT; CDR3 protein: CASSETGIDQPQHF
CDR3 length: 15; D gene: TRBD1; J gene: TRBJ1-1; V gene: TRBV28; clone size: NA; CDR3 DNA: TGTGCCAGCAGCGGCCCCAGGGGGTCGAACACTGAAGCTTTCTTT; CDR3 protein: CASSGPRGSNTEAFF
CDR3 length: 11; D gene: NA; J gene: TRBJ2-7; V gene: TRBV6-5; clone size: NA; CDR3 DNA: TGTGCCAGCAGGGACATCTACGAGCAGTACTTC; CDR3 protein: CASRDIYEQYF
CDR3 length: 13; D gene: TRBD1; J gene: TRBJ1-1; V gene: TRBV4-2; clone size: once; CDR3 DNA: TGTGCCAGCAGCCAAGACCAGGGGGCTGAAGCTTTCTTT; CDR3 protein: CASSQDQGAEAFF
CDR3 length: 20; D gene: TRBD2; J gene: TRBJ2-1; V gene: TRBV7-6; clone size: NA; CDR3 DNA: TGTGCCAGCAGCTTAGAGGCTAGCGGGAGTCTAATCCCCACCTACAATGAGCAGTTCTTC; CDR3 protein: CASSLEASGSLIPTYNEQFF
CDR3 length: 14; D gene: NA; J gene: TRBJ2-7; V gene: TRBV3-1/TRBV3-2; clone size: NA; CDR3 DNA: TGTGCCAGCAGGGGGGCAGGATCCGGCTACGAGCAGTACTTC; CDR3 protein: CASRGAGSGYEQYF
CDR3 length: 14; D gene: NA; J gene: TRBJ2-3; V gene: TRBV9; clone size: NA; CDR3 DNA: TGTGCCAGCAGCGTAATCCCCCTTGTAGATACGCAGTATTTT; CDR3 protein: CASSVIPLVDTQYF
CDR3 length: 13; D gene: TRBD1; J gene: TRBJ1-1; V gene: TRBV10-3; clone size: NA; CDR3 DNA: TGTGCCATCAGTGTTAGGGACAGGGAAGAAGCTTTCTTT; CDR3 protein: CAISVRDREEAFF
CDR3 length: 15; D gene: TRBD2; J gene: TRBJ2-1; V gene: TRBV5-1; clone size: NA; CDR3 DNA: TGCGCCAGCAGCTTTAGCGGGAGGGACTACAATGAGCAGTTCTTC; CDR3 protein: CASSFSGRDYNEQFF
CDR3 length: 18; D gene: TRBD1; J gene: TRBJ2-2; V gene: TRBV2; clone size: NA; CDR3 DNA: TGTGCCAGCAGCAGGTTAAGGACAGGGCAAAAGAACACCGGGGAGCTGTTTTTT; CDR3 protein: CASSRLRTGQKNTGELFF
CDR3 length: 15; D gene: TRBD1; J gene: TRBJ2-1; V gene: TRBV24-1; clone size: NA; CDR3 DNA: TGTGCCACCAGTGCCTCCAGGGGGCCTTGGAATGAGCAGTTCTTC; CDR3 protein: CATSASRGPWNEQFF
CDR3 length: 13; D gene: TRBD1; J gene: TRBJ2-7; V gene: TRBV2; clone size: NA; CDR3 DNA: TGTGCCAGCGCGACAGGGGCTAATCTAGAGCAGTACTTC; CDR3 protein: CASATGANLEQYF
CDR3 length: 20; D gene: NA; J gene: TRBJ1-2; V gene: TRBV18; clone size: NA; CDR3 DNA: TGTGCCAGCTCACCACTTTTAAGGCCGAAGGGGAATGAGAAAAACTATGGCTACACCTTC; CDR3 protein: CASSPLLRPKGNEKNYGYTF
CDR3 length: 11; D gene: TRBD1; J gene: TRBJ1-2; V gene: TRBV24-1; clone size: once; CDR3 DNA: TGTGCCACCAGTGAAGGGACAGACCACTTCTTC; CDR3 protein: CATSEGTDHFF
CDR3 length: 14; D gene: NA; J gene: TRBJ2-3; V gene: TRBV28; clone size: NA; CDR3 DNA: TGTGCCAGCTGGGCACAGGGAGACACAGATACGCAGTATTTT; CDR3 protein: CASWAQGDTDTQYF
CDR3 length: 18; D gene: NA; J gene: TRBJ1-6; V gene: TRBV3-1/TRBV3-2; clone size: NA; CDR3 DNA: TGTGCCAGCAGCCATGCACAAGGGGAATTGCCCTCGTATTCACCCCTCCACTTT; CDR3 protein: CASSHAQGELPSYSPLHF
CDR3 length: 12; D gene: NA; J gene: TRBJ1-1; V gene: TRBV2; clone size: few; CDR3 DNA: TGTGCCAGCAGTTTCGAGGGGACAATGGCTTTCTTT; CDR3 protein: CASSFEGTMAFF
CDR3 length: 16; D gene: TRBD1; J gene: TRBJ1-3; V gene: TRBV7-2; clone size: NA; CDR3 DNA: TGTGCCAGCAGCAACCCTGGGACAGGGGTAGGAAACACCATATATTTT; CDR3 protein: CASSNPGTGVGNTIYF
CDR3 length: 16; D gene: TRBD2; J gene: TRBJ2-1; V gene: TRBV25-1; clone size: NA; CDR3 DNA: TGTGCCAGCAGTGGAGTTAGCGGGAGAATGTGGGATGAGCAGTTCTTC; CDR3 protein: CASSGVSGRMWDEQFF
CDR3 length: 15; D gene: NA; J gene: TRBJ2-7; V gene: TRBV27; clone size: few; CDR3 DNA: TGTGCCAGCAGTTCAAAAGGTCGGACAGACTACGAGCAGTACTTC; CDR3 protein: CASSSKGRTDYEQYF
CDR3 length: 15; D gene: NA; J gene: TRBJ2-7; V gene: TRBV6-5; clone size: NA; CDR3 DNA: TGTGCCAGCAGGAGTGGTCTCGGTTCCTCCTACGAGCAGTACTTC; CDR3 protein: CASRSGLGSSYEQYF
CDR3 length: 14; D gene: NA; J gene: TRBJ1-2; V gene: TRBV6-5; clone size: NA; CDR3 DNA: TGTGCCAGCAGACGATACCCCGGCCGAGGGGGCTACACCTTC; CDR3 protein: CASRRYPGRGGYTF
CDR3 length: 14; D gene: TRBD2; J gene: TRBJ2-3; V gene: TRBV11-2; clone size: NA; CDR3 DNA: TGTGCCAGCAGCTGGTCTAGCGGGAGGGATACGCAGTATTTT; CDR3 protein: CASSWSSGRDTQYF
CDR3 length: 13; D gene: NA; J gene: TRBJ1-5; V gene: TRBV12-3/TRBV12-4; clone size: NA; CDR3 DNA: TGTGCCAGCACCCCGGACTGGAATCAGCCCCAGCATTTT; CDR3 protein: CASTPDWNQPQHF
CDR3 length: 11; D gene: NA; J gene: TRBJ1-3; V gene: TRBV12-1; clone size: NA; CDR3 DNA: TGTGCCGACCCCCCCGGGTACACCATATATTTT; CDR3 protein: CADPPGYTIYF
CDR3 length: 15; D gene: NA; J gene: TRBJ2-7; V gene: TRBV4-1; clone size: NA; CDR3 DNA: TGCGCCAGCAGCCAAGTAGAGGGTACCACCTACGAGCAGTACTTC; CDR3 protein: CASSQVEGTTYEQYF
CDR3 length: 17; D gene: TRBD2; J gene: TRBJ2-4; V gene: TRBV6-2/TRBV6-3; clone size: NA; CDR3 DNA: TGTGCCAGCAGTTACCTTGTCAGCGGGAGGGCGGTGAACATTCAGTACTTC; CDR3 protein: CASSYLVSGRAVNIQYF
CDR3 length: 15; D gene: NA; J gene: TRBJ2-7; V gene: TRBV21-1; clone size: NA; CDR3 DNA: TGTGCCAGCAGCATAGCGGGGGCCCCCGGCAGCGAGCAGTACTTC; CDR3 protein: CASSIAGAPGSEQYF